The 21 T cell receptor beta chains below come from one sample, sequenced in a study of T cell responses to AZD1222 COVID-19 vaccine. Some clones are missing from TCRdb's copy, which holds only in-frame ones; the method was immunoSEQ multiplex PCR. The table includes over 95,000 clones, approximately 90% detected once. Here the sequenced sample was peripheral blood, taken 28 days after the second AZD1222 dose. The receptors come from an adult who received the AZD1222 COVID-19 vaccine.

In nucleotides, the CDR3 is TGTGCCAGCAGCAAACTTGCCCCGACATTTCGCACAGATACGCAGTATTTT. It translates to CASSKLAPTFRTDTQYF. This chain links TRBV21-1 with TRBJ2-3; the table's D gene call, TRBD1, was not cross checked with the DNA. TRBV21-1 represents a pseudogene. This CDR3 spans 17 amino acids.

The J gene is TRBJ2-3, the V gene TRBV19; 11 nucleotides agree with TRBD2. The CDR3 totals 16 residues. Unmatched junction bases numbered 11, after V lost 9 bases and J lost 3 bases. The V gene's germline CDR1 is LNHDA and CDR2 SQIVND (reference sequence). The CDR3 DNA follows: TGTGCCAGCTCGTACGAGCTAGCGGGAGGAACAGATACGCAGTATTTT. Encoded protein: CASSYELAGGTDTQYF.

This clone was counted many times. The J gene is TRBJ1-6, the V gene TRBV6-2 or TRBV6-3; D unresolved. There are 11 residues in the CDR3. Per the germline V gene, CDR1 is MNHEY and CDR2 is SVGEGT. V lost 6 bases and J 10 bases, leaving 7 bases between the germline ends. The CDR3 nucleotides are TGTGCCAGCAGCTCTAGCTCACCCCTCCACTTT. Amino acid sequence: CASSSSSPLHF.

This clone occurred once. The chain uses TRBV27 and TRBJ1-1; D is unclear. Germline V gives CDR1 MNHEY, CDR2 SMNVEV (reference sequence). This CDR3 comprises 15 residues. V shed 6 bases and J shed 2 bases, with 16 bases lying between them. The CDR3 loop reads CASRHPPGYNTEAFF. The CDR3 DNA reads TGTGCCAGCAGACATCCCCCGGGCTACAACACTGAAGCTTTCTTT.

The chain recombines TRBV10-2 with TRBJ2-3, with unresolved D. The length of the CDR3 is 12 residues. V lost 4 bases and J lost 0, with 2 bases in between. In germline, CDR1 is WSHSY, CDR2 SAAADI. CDR3 amino acids: CASSVSTDTQYF. The CDR3, as DNA: TGCGCCAGCAGTGTAAGCACAGATACGCAGTATTTT.

This clone is a singleton in its sample. This rearrangement joins TRBV24-1 to TRBJ2-6; no clear D. Trimming took 9 bases from V and 0 from J, leaving 5 bases between them. Germline lookup yields CDR1 KGHDR and CDR2 SFDVKD. The CDR3 has 13 residues. The CDR3 DNA reads TGTGCCACCTTGCCCTCTGGGGCCAACGTCCTGACTTTC. It yields the protein CATLPSGANVLTF.

V usage is TRBV28 and J usage is TRBJ1-2, with D possibly being TRBD1 (6 bases). There are 15 residues in the CDR3. Germline CDR1 and CDR2: MDHEN and SYDVKM. Trimming took off 2 bases at V and 7 bases at J, with 17 bases between the two ends. The CDR3 sequence is CASSLGAGDRSGYTF. The CDR3 DNA reads TGTGCCAGCAGTTTAGGGGCAGGGGACCGGAGTGGCTACACCTTC.

The rearrangement joins TRBV28 to TRBJ1-5, with 7 bases aligning to TRBD1. Per the germline V gene, CDR1 is MDHEN and CDR2 is SYDVKM. The CDR3 has 19 residues. V lost 7 bases to trimming and J lost 2 bases; unmatched junction nucleotides: 20. The CDR3: CASKSVPFTTQGGNQPQHF. CDR3 DNA sequence: TGTGCCAGCAAGTCAGTCCCCTTTACCACTCAGGGGGGCAATCAGCCCCAGCATTTT.

This chain joins TRBV5-1 and TRBJ1-4, with TRBD1 matching 9 bases. There are 17 residues in the CDR3. Germline lookup yields CDR1 SGHRS and CDR2 YFSETQ. J lost 5 bases, V lost 4 bases, and 12 bases had no gene match. CDR3 residues: CASSAGTGLYGNEKLFF. CDR3 coding DNA: TGCGCCAGCAGCGCCGGGACAGGGTTGTATGGAAATGAAAAACTGTTTTTT.

The chain joins TRBV2 to TRBJ1-5, with D unresolved. CDR1 SNHLY and CDR2 FYNNEI come from the germline V gene. The CDR3 has 15 amino acids. The ends were cut back, 2 bases at V and 0 bases at J, with 8 bases in the middle. This chain's CDR3 is CASSESSYSNQPQHF. The CDR3 DNA sequence: TGTGCCAGCAGTGAAAGCAGCTATAGCAATCAGCCCCAGCATTTT.

The chain carries TRBV9 and TRBJ2-6; no definite D call. Germline loops: CDR1 SGDLS, CDR2 YYNGEE. The CDR3 loop spans 14 amino acids. V shed 3 bases and J shed 0 bases, with 4 bases lying between them. CDR3 loop: CASSAFSGANVLTF. In nucleotides, the CDR3 is TGTGCCAGCAGCGCCTTCTCTGGGGCCAACGTCCTGACTTTC.

The chain joins TRBV2 to TRBJ1-6; possible D gene TRBD1, 6 bases. The V gene lost 1 base and the J gene lost 5 bases, with 9 bases spanning the gap. CDR1 and CDR2 from the germline V gene are SNHLY and FYNNEI. This CDR3 is built from 15 residues. The CDR3 nucleotides read TGTGCCAGCAGTGAAGTGGGACAACATAATTCACCCCTCCACTTT. It is translated as CASSEVGQHNSPLHF.

The rearrangement uses TRBV21-1 and TRBJ2-1. TRBV21-1 is a known pseudogene. This CDR3 spans 16 amino acids. CDR3 sequence (DNA): TGTGCCAGCTTACCTTTGGTCTCGTGCTCCTACAATGAGCAGTTCTTC. The encoded protein is CASLPLVSCSYNEQFF.

The rearrangement uses TRBV4-1 and TRBJ1-3, with D hard to call. V lost 5 bases to trimming and J lost 1 base, with 12 bases between them. Germline V CDR1 and CDR2: MGHRA, YSYEKL. The length of the CDR3 is 15 residues. This chain's CDR3 is CASSSGTASGNTIYF. For the CDR3, the DNA is TGCGCCAGCAGCTCCGGCACAGCGTCTGGAAACACCATATATTTT.

The V gene is TRBV30, the J gene TRBJ2-3; D gene ambiguous. CDR3 length: 16 residues. V was pared by 0 bases and J by 2 bases, with 15 bases between. The germline V gene has CDR1 GTSNPN and CDR2 SVGIG (reference sequence). The CDR3 coding sequence is TGTGCCTGGAGTGTACAAACCTCGCATTCCACAGATACGCAGTATTTT. Translation: CAWSVQTSHSTDTQYF.

This chain connects TRBV10-3 to TRBJ1-2, with 8 bases matching TRBD1. Looked up from germline, CDR1 is ENHRY and CDR2 is SYGVKD. Trimming removed 6 bases from V and 3 bases from J; junction bases left unmatched: 3. The CDR3 covers 13 residues. For the CDR3, the DNA is TGTGCCATCAGCGGACAGGGCCACTATGGCTACACCTTC. This gives the protein CAISGQGHYGYTF.

The chain employs TRBV7-9 and TRBJ2-2, with unresolved D. This CDR3 has 13 amino acids. Germline V gives CDR1 SEHNR, CDR2 FQNEAQ (reference sequence). Trimming left V 1 base short and J 6 bases short, with 6 bases between. The CDR3 sequence is CASSLEWAGELFF. The CDR3 coding sequence is TGTGCCAGCAGCTTAGAATGGGCCGGGGAGCTGTTTTTT.

This clone occurred a few times. The chain employs TRBV6-2 or TRBV6-3 and TRBJ2-2; 8 bases agree with TRBD1. Germline V gene data show CDR1 as MNHEY and CDR2 as SVGEGT. V shed 2 bases, J shed 6 bases, and the junction held 8 bases outside the gene matches. This CDR3 comprises 16 residues. This CDR3 is CASSYAGGILPGELFF. The CDR3 region has the DNA TGTGCCAGCAGTTACGCAGGGGGCATTTTGCCCGGGGAGCTGTTTTTT.

V usage is TRBV28 and J usage is TRBJ1-4; TRBD1 matches at 9 bases. J gave up 8 bases and V 5 bases, and 9 bases lay outside the gene matches. There are 15 residues in the CDR3. CDR1 and CDR2 from the germline V gene are MDHEN and SYDVKM. The CDR3 spells CASSPPGQGEEKLFF. In nucleotides, the CDR3 is TGTGCCAGCAGTCCCCCGGGACAGGGTGAGGAAAAACTGTTTTTT.

The chain uses TRBV20-1 and TRBJ1-1, with unresolved D. This CDR3 comprises 10 residues. Germline CDR1 reads DFQATT; CDR2 reads SNEGSKA (reference sequence). Trimming removed 6 bases at V and 10 bases at J, with 12 bases between. CDR3 sequence reads: CSAMSEGAFF. CDR3 bases: TGCAGTGCCATGAGTGAAGGAGCTTTCTTT.

The chain uses TRBV5-1 and TRBJ1-2; 8 bases are a match to TRBD1. The ends lost 4 bases at V and 4 bases at J; junction bases unmatched: 6. Germline CDR1 SGHRS, CDR2 YFSETQ. The CDR3 covers 14 residues. The CDR3 sequence: CASSLTGGGYGYTF. The CDR3 bases are TGCGCCAGCAGCCTCACAGGGGGGGGCTATGGCTACACCTTC. The whole variable domain, filled in from reference TRBV5-1 and TRBJ1-2, reads KAGVTQTPRYLIKTRGQQVTLSCSPISGHRSVSWYQQTPGQGLQFLFEYFSETQRNKGNFPGRFSGRQFSNSRSEMNVSTLELGDSALYLCASSLTGGGYGYTFGSGTRLTVV.